These T cell receptor beta chains were read from a single sample in a study of siplizumab effects on memory and regulatory T cells. Sequenced by immunoSEQ multiplex PCR; TCRdb stores in-frame clones only, minus some. The repertoire has approximately 50,000 clones, 93% of them found once; the top ten carry approximately 17%. Material for sequencing was CD8+ T cells sorted from blood. These receptors originate from a human donor in good health. Each CDR3 is given with its conserved first and last residue. D genes are given only for firm matches.

j_call d_call v_call cdr3_aa
TRBJ2-5 TRBD1 TRBV10-3 CAISPGQTKETQYF
TRBJ1-1 NA TRBV9 CASSVVEGLTEAFF
TRBJ2-3 NA TRBV19 CASSLHRDRLTDTQYF
TRBJ2-1 TRBD2 TRBV7-9 CASSLSGSTHEQFF
TRBJ2-1 TRBD2 TRBV5-1 CASSGDPVGGEQFF
TRBJ1-6 NA TRBV6-1 CASSEARGISNSPLHF
TRBJ1-5 NA TRBV27 CASSLFGGSDQPQHF
TRBJ2-3 NA TRBV9 CASSVVSGGDTQYF
TRBJ1-2 TRBD1 TRBV10-3 CAILGRDRVRGYTF
TRBJ2-1 TRBD2 TRBV2 CASPTSGDYNEQFF
TRBJ2-1 NA TRBV10-3 CAISDSGRLNEQFF
TRBJ2-7 NA TRBV25-1 CASSGASYEQYF
TRBJ2-1 TRBD2 TRBV6-4 CASSVGVGRAADEQFF
TRBJ2-1 NA TRBV7-3 CASSPTRFYNEQFF
TRBJ2-2 NA TRBV15 CATSSENGGGELFF
TRBJ2-4 TRBD2 TRBV13 CASSLLLAGDVAKNIQYF
TRBJ2-1 NA TRBV7-9 CASSPADGAGYNEQFF
TRBJ2-7 NA TRBV5-1 CASSQPPGHQSSYEQYF
TRBJ1-2 NA TRBV5-5 CASSLTETGVTF
TRBJ2-7 NA TRBV28 CASSGDISYEQYF
TRBJ2-3 TRBD2 TRBV7-9 CASSLAGLAGVWPDTQYF
TRBJ1-1 TRBD1 TRBV5-6 CASSWWAGGRTEAFF
TRBJ1-5 NA TRBV19 CASSIYGDQPQHF
TRBJ2-7 NA TRBV14 CASSQDQGSTYEQYF
TRBJ1-1 NA TRBV9 CASSAGTTEAFF
TRBJ2-2 TRBD2 TRBV19 CASGAGVVGELFF
TRBJ2-2 NA TRBV27 CASSLVDRLNTGELFF
TRBJ2-7 NA TRBV27 CASSLSGGGTYEQYF
TRBJ1-2 NA TRBV25-1 CASSGYRGPSLGYGYTF
TRBJ1-2 NA TRBV4-1 CASSVGQMEERGYTF
TRBJ2-1 TRBD2 TRBV27 CASSFLVQLLAGGNHEQFF
TRBJ2-7 NA TRBV5-1 CASSLAPGDHYEQYF
TRBJ2-4 NA TRBV7-9 CASSSPRAGNIQYF
TRBJ2-2 NA TRBV9 CASSVEQNTGELFF
TRBJ2-3 TRBD2 TRBV7-6 CASSLVYLAGGPGDTQYF
TRBJ2-1 NA TRBV1 CTSSQPNSGIYNEQFF
TRBJ1-1 NA TRBV19 CASRSQGEMGAFF
TRBJ2-1 NA TRBV12-5 CASEGEGYNEQFF
TRBJ2-3 TRBD2 TRBV5-4 CASSSSGRFDTQYF
TRBJ1-2 TRBD1 TRBV15 CATSILTGGYYGYTF
TRBJ2-5 TRBD2 TRBV4-1 CASSQLPTSGAGTQYF
TRBJ2-2 TRBD1 TRBV5-1 CASSYGTGLEAGELFF
TRBJ2-7 NA TRBV5-4 CASSLEPGDEQYF
TRBJ2-7 TRBD1 TRBV27 CATYRTGRAYEQYF
TRBJ2-7 NA TRBV5-4 CASSLGERAYEQYF
TRBJ2-1 NA TRBV5-1 CASSSGGSYNEQFF
TRBJ1-2 NA TRBV30 CAWSVNLDGYTF
TRBJ2-2 TRBD2 TRBV9 CASSVASSGTGELFF
TRBJ2-7 TRBD1 TRBV14 CASSQDSGQGFEQYF
TRBJ2-7 TRBD2 TRBV7-6 CASSLLSGSREQYF
TRBJ2-5 TRBD1 TRBV15 CAVDRGLRETQYF
TRBJ1-2 NA TRBV30 CAWSRSARGYTF
TRBJ2-7 TRBD2 TRBV6-5 CASIAGGEQYF
TRBJ2-3 NA TRBV7-9 CASSLAQAGGTDTQYF
TRBJ2-1 TRBD2 TRBV11-1 CASGGREASSSYNEQFF
TRBJ1-5 NA TRBV27 CASSLGSWNQPQHF
TRBJ1-1 TRBD1 TRBV14 CASSQDIGTGVNTEAFF
TRBJ1-3 TRBD1 TRBV7-9 CASSYRDSLSSGNTIYF
TRBJ2-7 NA TRBV5-1 CASSLGASYEQYF
TRBJ1-2 TRBD1 TRBV7-9 CASSPGTDSGYTF